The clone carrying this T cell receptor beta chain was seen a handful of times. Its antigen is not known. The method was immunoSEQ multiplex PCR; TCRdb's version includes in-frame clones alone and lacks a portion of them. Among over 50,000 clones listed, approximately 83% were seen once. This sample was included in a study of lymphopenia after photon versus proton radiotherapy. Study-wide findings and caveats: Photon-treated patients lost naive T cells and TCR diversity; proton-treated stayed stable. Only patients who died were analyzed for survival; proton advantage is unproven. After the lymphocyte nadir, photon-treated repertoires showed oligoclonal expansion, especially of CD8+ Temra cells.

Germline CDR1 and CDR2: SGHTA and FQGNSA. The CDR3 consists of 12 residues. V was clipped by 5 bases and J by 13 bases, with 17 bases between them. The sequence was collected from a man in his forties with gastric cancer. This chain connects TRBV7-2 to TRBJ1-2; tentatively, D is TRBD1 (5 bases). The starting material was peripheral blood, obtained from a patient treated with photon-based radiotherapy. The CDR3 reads CASSTRTRRSTF. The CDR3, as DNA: TGTGCCAGCAGCACCCGGACAAGGCGGAGCACCTTC.